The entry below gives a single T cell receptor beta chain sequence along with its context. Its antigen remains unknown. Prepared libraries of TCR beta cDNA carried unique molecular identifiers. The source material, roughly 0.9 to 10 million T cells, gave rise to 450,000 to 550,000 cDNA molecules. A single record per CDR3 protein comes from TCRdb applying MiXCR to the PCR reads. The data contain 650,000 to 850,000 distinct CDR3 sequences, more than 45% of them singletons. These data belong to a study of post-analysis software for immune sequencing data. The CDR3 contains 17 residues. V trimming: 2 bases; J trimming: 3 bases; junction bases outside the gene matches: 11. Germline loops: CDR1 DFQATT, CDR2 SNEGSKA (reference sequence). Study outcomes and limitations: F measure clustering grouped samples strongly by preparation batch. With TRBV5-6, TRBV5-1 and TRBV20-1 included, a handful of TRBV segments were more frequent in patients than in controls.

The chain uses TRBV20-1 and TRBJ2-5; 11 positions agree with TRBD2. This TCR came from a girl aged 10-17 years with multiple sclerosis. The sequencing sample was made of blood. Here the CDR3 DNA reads TGCAGTGCTAGACCCCTCGAAGGACTAGCGGGTGAAGAGACCCAGTACTTC. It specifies CSARPLEGLAGEETQYF.